This T cell receptor (beta chain) was captured by sequencing in a study of cytomegalovirus exposure and HLA in healthy donors. Study background: Within an early data release were about 85 million unique TCRs drawn from HLA-typed donors.

The PCR made use of 60 Vbeta and 13 Jbeta primers. The repertoire was sequenced with immunoSEQ multiplex PCR; TCRdb's copy has only in-frame clones and lacks some. In the table there are some 130,000 clones, more than 80% of which are singletons. This CDR3 contains 13 residues. After removal of 6 bases from V and 3 bases from J, the junction contained 3 bases not matched to a gene. CDR1 and CDR2 from the germline V gene are LNHDA and SQIVND (reference sequence). The rearrangement joins TRBV19 to TRBJ2-7; TRBD1 aligns across 9 bases. The receptor comes from a middle-aged man in good health and CMV-seronegative. The sample taken for sequencing was PBMCs. The CDR3 nucleotides are TGTGCCAGTAGAGAGGACAGGGGCTACGAGCAGTACTTC. Its translation: CASREDRGYEQYF.